These T cell receptor beta chains were read from a single sample in a study of blood T cell repertoires in COVID-19. Some clones are missing from TCRdb's copy, which holds only in-frame ones; the method was immunoSEQ multiplex PCR. The table has more than 95,000 clones, about four fifths seen once. What was sequenced was peripheral blood. The receptors stem from a man younger than 45 with COVID-19, enrolled during active disease. The CDR3 runs from the conserved cysteine through the conserved F or W. The D gene is left open where the match is weak. The size field is filled for only some rows; it gives once, few, many or a size class.

d_call clone_size j_call v_call cdr3_aa cdr3_nt
TRBD1 - TRBJ1-1 TRBV28 CASSIARDRATEAFF TGTGCCAGCAGTATAGCTAGGGACAGGGCCACTGAAGCTTTCTTT
- once TRBJ2-3 TRBV5-6 CASSRGTGVRTDTQYF TGTGCCAGCAGCAGGGGAACAGGAGTACGCACAGATACGCAGTATTTT
- - TRBJ2-5 TRBV2 CASSDTGGGPQTQYF TGTGCCAGCAGTGATACAGGGGGGGGGCCCCAGACCCAGTACTTC
- - TRBJ1-2 TRBV28 CASSKGDYGYTF TGTGCCAGCAGCAAGGGAGATTATGGCTACACCTTC
- few TRBJ2-1 TRBV7-3 CASSLTLGNEQFF TGTGCCAGCAGCTTAACTCTCGGCAATGAGCAGTTCTTC
TRBD2 - TRBJ2-2 TRBV7-9 CASSPMTSGRITGELFF TGTGCCAGCAGCCCAATGACTAGCGGGAGAATCACCGGGGAGCTGTTTTTT
- - TRBJ1-3 TRBV19 CASSIFPSSGNTIYF TGTGCCAGTAGTATATTTCCGAGCTCTGGAAACACCATATATTTT
TRBD2 - TRBJ2-5 TRBV27 CASSLGRAGTSGRPETQYF TGTGCCAGCAGTTTAGGGCGTGCGGGAACTAGCGGGAGACCTGAGACCCAGTACTTC
TRBD1 - TRBJ2-1 TRBV3-1/TRBV3-2 CASTEGQGVWNEQFF TGTGCCAGCACCGAGGGACAGGGGGTTTGGAATGAGCAGTTCTTC
- few TRBJ1-2 TRBV9 CASSVGANYGYTF TGTGCCAGCAGCGTAGGAGCTAACTATGGCTACACCTTC
TRBD1 - TRBJ1-1 TRBV6-2/TRBV6-3 CASSYPNRDRSNTEAFF TGTGCCAGCAGTTACCCAAACCGGGACAGATCAAACACTGAAGCTTTCTTT
- few TRBJ1-3 TRBV24-1 CATSDSSSDTIYF TGTGCCACCAGTGATTCGAGCTCTGACACCATATATTTT
TRBD1 - TRBJ2-3 TRBV5-6 CASSLGQGKTDTQYF TGTGCCAGCAGCTTGGGACAGGGTAAAACAGATACGCAGTATTTT
TRBD1 - TRBJ1-2 TRBV9 CASSADRGGGYTF TGTGCCAGCAGCGCGGACAGGGGAGGAGGCTACACCTTC
TRBD1 - TRBJ2-5 TRBV15 CATSRDRDRVFQETQYF TGTGCCACCAGCAGAGACCGGGACAGAGTGTTCCAAGAGACCCAGTACTTC
- - TRBJ1-2 TRBV7-9 CASSLEVSGEGYGYTF TGTGCCAGCAGCTTAGAGGTGTCAGGGGAGGGCTATGGCTACACCTTC
TRBD2 - TRBJ2-2 TRBV7-7 CASSLKGIGLAGAGELFF TGTGCCAGCAGCTTAAAGGGGATTGGACTAGCGGGAGCCGGGGAGCTGTTTTTT
TRBD1 - TRBJ1-3 TRBV7-3 CASSSTGTGGNTIYF TGTGCCAGCAGCTCGACCGGGACAGGGGGAAACACCATATATTTT
- - TRBJ2-2 TRBV5-5 CASSRDWGDTGELFF TGTGCCAGCAGTAGGGACTGGGGGGATACCGGGGAGCTGTTTTTT
- - TRBJ1-3 TRBV5-4 CASSWSTGPGNTIYF TGTGCCAGCAGCTGGTCGACAGGCCCTGGAAACACCATATATTTT
TRBD1 - TRBJ2-1 TRBV5-6 CASTSGQGPDDTQFF TGTGCCAGCACCTCGGGACAGGGACCTGATGATACGCAGTTCTTC
- - TRBJ2-1 TRBV2 CASSDSKYNEQFF TGTGCCAGCAGTGATTCTAAGTACAATGAGCAGTTCTTC
- - TRBJ2-6 TRBV4-2 CASSQAEYRVSGANVLTF TGTGCCAGCAGCCAAGCAGAATACAGGGTATCTGGGGCCAACGTCCTGACTTTC
TRBD2 - TRBJ2-3 TRBV5-1 CASSLGSSGSTDTQYF TGCGCCAGCAGCTTGGGTTCTAGCGGGAGCACAGATACGCAGTATTTT
- - TRBJ1-5 TRBV3-1/TRBV3-2 CASSQDKAKEYSNQPQHF TGTGCCAGCAGCCAAGATAAGGCGAAGGAGTATAGCAATCAGCCCCAGCATTTT
- - TRBJ2-2 TRBV27 CASSDPPILGRGGELFF TGTGCCAGCAGTGACCCCCCGATCTTGGGGCGGGGCGGGGAGCTGTTTTTT
TRBD2 - TRBJ2-3 TRBV5-6 CASSPSGRLTDTQYF TGTGCCAGCAGCCCTAGCGGGAGGCTCACAGATACGCAGTATTTT
TRBD2 - TRBJ2-1 TRBV4-1 CASSQAPLAGGLGEQFF TGCGCCAGCAGCCAAGCACCTCTAGCGGGAGGGCTTGGTGAGCAGTTCTTC
TRBD1 once TRBJ1-5 TRBV29-1 CSVGQGATQPQHF TGCAGCGTCGGACAGGGGGCAACTCAGCCCCAGCATTTT
TRBD2 - TRBJ2-1 TRBV6-5 CASSYASGGSYEQFF TGTGCCAGCAGTTACGCTAGCGGGGGGTCATATGAGCAGTTCTTC
TRBD1 - TRBJ2-7 TRBV28 CASSLIRDRGHEQYF TGTGCCAGCAGCCTCATCCGGGACAGGGGCCACGAGCAGTACTTC
- - TRBJ1-5 TRBV4-1 CASSQDLGAVGQPQHF TGCGCCAGCAGCCAAGATCTGGGGGCGGTGGGCCAGCCCCAGCATTTT
- - TRBJ2-2 TRBV3-1/TRBV3-2 CASSQVLVGIQERAGELFF TGTGCCAGCAGCCAAGTATTGGTCGGGATCCAGGAAAGGGCCGGGGAGCTGTTTTTT
- - TRBJ2-7 TRBV29-1 CSVSQGPGYEQYF TGCAGCGTTTCACAGGGTCCGGGCTACGAGCAGTACTTC
- - TRBJ2-1 TRBV20-1 CSASPAENEQFF TGCAGTGCTAGTCCGGCGGAGAATGAGCAGTTCTTC
TRBD2 - TRBJ2-2 TRBV13 CASSRDYGLNTGELFF TGTGCCAGCAGCCGGGACTACGGTCTGAACACCGGGGAGCTGTTTTTT
- - TRBJ2-2 TRBV4-1 CASSQVGGPNTGELFF TGCGCCAGCAGCCAAGTAGGGGGTCCGAACACCGGGGAGCTGTTTTTT
TRBD2 few TRBJ2-1 TRBV15 CATSSSSGGTYNEQFF TGTGCCACCAGCAGCTCTAGCGGGGGGACCTACAATGAGCAGTTCTTC
- - TRBJ1-3 TRBV5-8 CASSLTGLAGNTIYF TGTGCCAGCAGCTTAACAGGTCTGGCTGGAAACACCATATATTTT
- - TRBJ2-1 TRBV6-5 CASRPEVRGNEQFF TGTGCCAGCAGGCCAGAAGTTAGGGGCAATGAGCAGTTCTTC